These T cell receptor beta chains were read from a single sample in a study of blood T cell repertoires in COVID-19. The protocol was immunoSEQ multiplex PCR, while the TCRdb copy is restricted to in-frame clones and leaves out a portion. The sample consists of more than 400,000 clones, 70% to 90% of them appearing once. The sequencing sample was made of peripheral blood. The receptors here all came from a human donor in a cohort sampled during active COVID-19. The CDR3 runs from the conserved cysteine through the conserved F or W. D genes are given only for firm matches. Clone size, where shown, is once, few, many, or a class for clones that have expanded.

d_call j_call cdr3_length v_call clone_size cdr3_aa cdr3_nt
- TRBJ1-5 12 TRBV30 few CAWTTTDQPQHF TGTGCCTGGACCACGACAGATCAGCCCCAGCATTTT
TRBD1 TRBJ1-5 16 TRBV19 - CASSSTGQGAWQPQHF TGTGCCAGTAGTTCTACGGGACAGGGGGCTTGGCAGCCCCAGCATTTT
TRBD1 TRBJ1-1 16 TRBV6-6 - CASKIIPGQQNTEAFF TGTGCCAGCAAGATCATTCCGGGACAGCAGAACACTGAAGCTTTCTTT
TRBD2 TRBJ2-5 15 TRBV11-2 - CASSSRLAGTETQYF TGTGCCAGCAGCTCACGATTAGCGGGAACGGAGACCCAGTACTTC
- TRBJ2-4 14 TRBV30 - CAWSVQKAKNIQYF TGTGCCTGGAGTGTACAGAAAGCCAAAAACATTCAGTACTTC
- TRBJ1-3 14 TRBV5-5 few CASSFNPEGHTIYF TGTGCCAGCAGCTTCAATCCGGAGGGGCACACCATATATTTT
TRBD2 TRBJ2-5 16 TRBV3-1/TRBV3-2 - CASSPVGLAGSETQYF TGTGCCAGCAGCCCGGTGGGACTAGCGGGATCGGAGACCCAGTACTTC
- TRBJ2-7 15 TRBV9 once CASSVGGQSVYEQYF TGTGCCAGCAGCGTAGGTGGTCAGAGCGTCTACGAGCAGTACTTC
- TRBJ1-1 11 TRBV7-9 - CASSYTPEAFF TGTGCCAGCAGCTACACCCCTGAAGCTTTCTTT
- TRBJ1-1 17 TRBV19 - CASIPRPEVGGNTEAFF TGTGCCAGTATCCCCCGGCCCGAAGTGGGGGGGAACACTGAAGCTTTCTTT
TRBD1 TRBJ2-1 13 TRBV6-5 - CASSRDRDNEQFF TGTGCCAGCAGTCGGGACAGGGACAATGAGCAGTTCTTC
- TRBJ1-1 13 TRBV12-3/TRBV12-4 - CASSLVEGTEAFF TGTGCCAGCAGTTTAGTTGAGGGCACTGAAGCTTTCTTT
TRBD1 TRBJ1-5 15 TRBV7-2 - CASNMGQISNQPQHF TGTGCCAGCAACATGGGACAGATTAGCAATCAGCCCCAGCATTTT
- TRBJ2-1 14 TRBV5-1 - CASSLNPAYNEQFF TGCGCCAGCAGCTTGAATCCAGCCTACAATGAGCAGTTCTTC
TRBD2 TRBJ2-7 15 TRBV19 - CASAPSGTPYYEQYF TGTGCCAGTGCCCCTAGCGGAACACCCTACTACGAGCAGTACTTC
- TRBJ1-6 15 TRBV15 - CATSRDRTYNSPLHF TGTGCCACCAGCAGAGATAGGACTTATAATTCACCCCTCCACTTT
TRBD2 TRBJ2-3 16 TRBV5-1 - CASSLYQGGSPDTQYF TGCGCCAGCAGCTTATACCAAGGCGGGAGCCCAGATACGCAGTATTTT
- TRBJ2-6 15 TRBV6-5 - CASSYSTQGFNVLTF TGTGCCAGCAGTTACTCGACCCAGGGCTTTAACGTCCTGACTTTC
TRBD1 TRBJ2-7 14 TRBV11-1 - CASNNRDRDHEQYF TGTGCCAGCAACAACCGGGACAGGGACCACGAGCAGTACTTC
- TRBJ2-1 14 TRBV6-4 once CASSLGEEYNEQFF TGTGCCAGCAGCCTGGGGGAGGAGTACAATGAGCAGTTCTTC
- TRBJ1-2 14 TRBV5-8 - CASSLDRREAGYTF TGTGCCAGCAGCTTGGACCGACGAGAGGCTGGCTACACCTTC
TRBD2 TRBJ2-3 13 TRBV6-5 - CASRAGGTDTQYF TGTGCCAGCAGGGCGGGAGGGACAGATACGCAGTATTTT
TRBD2 TRBJ2-1 18 TRBV11-2 - CASSRITGGLAGNNEQFF TGTGCCAGCAGCCGGATCACAGGGGGACTAGCGGGAAACAATGAGCAGTTCTTC
- TRBJ2-5 14 TRBV28 - CASSLSQSGETQYF TGTGCCAGCAGTTTATCACAGAGTGGAGAGACCCAGTACTTC
- TRBJ2-3 13 TRBV27 - CASSQRQPDTQYF TGTGCCAGCAGTCAGCGGCAGCCAGATACGCAGTATTTT
TRBD1 TRBJ2-7 13 TRBV19 once CASRGQGFYEQYF TGTGCCAGTAGGGGACAGGGGTTCTACGAGCAGTACTTC
TRBD1 TRBJ2-7 14 TRBV28 - CATTRTGSSYEQYF TGTGCCACTACCCGGACAGGGAGCTCCTACGAGCAGTACTTC
TRBD1 TRBJ1-1 17 TRBV5-1 - CASSPQGARYMNTEAFF TGCGCCAGCAGCCCACAGGGGGCGCGGTATATGAACACTGAAGCTTTCTTT
TRBD1 TRBJ2-5 15 TRBV5-4 - CASSLGTVAKETQYF TGTGCCAGCAGCCTGGGGACAGTAGCGAAAGAGACCCAGTACTTC
TRBD1 TRBJ1-4 13 TRBV29-1 - CSGRDRLNEKLFF TGCAGCGGGCGGGACAGGCTTAATGAAAAACTGTTTTTT
TRBD1 TRBJ2-7 14 TRBV5-1 - CASSIRQGPYEQYF TGCGCCAGCAGCATTCGACAGGGTCCCTACGAGCAGTACTTC
- TRBJ1-2 15 TRBV4-3 - CASSQDLGENYGYTF TGCGCCAGCAGCCAAGATCTCGGGGAGAACTATGGCTACACCTTC
TRBD2 TRBJ2-3 14 TRBV19 - CASSTAGGVDTQYF TGTGCCAGTAGTACAGCGGGAGGGGTAGATACGCAGTATTTT
TRBD2 TRBJ2-7 15 TRBV5-1 - CASSLAASGRTEQYF TGCGCCAGCAGCTTGGCGGCTAGCGGGAGGACCGAGCAGTACTTC
- TRBJ2-3 14 TRBV28 - CARAGSGSTDTQYF TGTGCCAGAGCGGGTAGCGGTAGCACAGATACGCAGTATTTT
TRBD1 TRBJ2-5 13 TRBV3-1/TRBV3-2 - CASSLQGSETQYF TGTGCCAGCAGTTTACAGGGGAGCGAGACCCAGTACTTC
- TRBJ2-1 11 TRBV7-9 - CASSPSFEQFF TGTGCCAGCAGCCCTAGTTTCGAGCAGTTCTTC
TRBD2 TRBJ2-3 16 TRBV3-1/TRBV3-2 - CASSPLTSGSGDTQYF TGTGCCAGCAGCCCCCTAACTAGCGGGAGCGGAGATACGCAGTATTTT
- TRBJ2-2 15 TRBV7-2 - CASSLLGQNTGELFF TGTGCCAGCAGCTTGTTAGGACAGAACACCGGGGAGCTGTTTTTT
- TRBJ1-1 15 TRBV6-5 many CASRPQEGSATEAFF TGTGCCAGCAGGCCCCAGGAGGGATCGGCCACTGAAGCTTTCTTT
- TRBJ2-7 13 TRBV19 - CASSRQSSYEQYF TGTGCCAGTAGTAGGCAGTCTTCCTACGAGCAGTACTTC
TRBD2 TRBJ2-7 13 TRBV11-3 - CASSSGLGSEQYF TGTGCCAGCAGCTCGGGACTAGGCTCTGAGCAGTACTTC
TRBD2 TRBJ2-1 17 TRBV5-1 - CASSSGTSARRYNEQFF TGCGCCAGCAGCTCTGGGACTAGCGCTCGAAGGTACAATGAGCAGTTCTTC
- TRBJ2-3 15 TRBV7-9 once CASSQGGGPVDTQYF TGTGCCAGCAGCCAAGGGGGAGGGCCCGTAGATACGCAGTATTTT
TRBD2 TRBJ2-7 13 TRBV30 - CAWSYLAGSEQYF TGTGCCTGGAGTTATCTAGCGGGCTCCGAGCAGTACTTC
- TRBJ1-6 15 TRBV27 - CASSLRGRDGSPLHF TGTGCCAGCAGTTTACGGGGAAGGGATGGTTCACCCCTCCACTTT
- TRBJ1-5 15 TRBV30 - CAWSPGVLSNQPQHF TGTGCCTGGTCTCCAGGGGTTCTAAGCAATCAGCCCCAGCATTTT
TRBD2 TRBJ2-3 15 TRBV5-1 - CASSLYSGSTDTQYF TGCGCCAGCAGCTTGTATAGCGGGAGCACAGATACGCAGTATTTT
TRBD2 TRBJ2-2 15 TRBV28 - CASSFGGYGTGELFF TGTGCCAGCAGTTTCGGGGGGTACGGCACCGGGGAGCTGTTTTTT
TRBD1 TRBJ1-1 14 TRBV29-1 - CSVRDRYPDTEAFF TGCAGCGTCCGGGACAGGTACCCTGACACTGAAGCTTTCTTT
TRBD1 TRBJ2-2 16 TRBV7-2 - CASSLIGGANTGELFF TGTGCCAGCAGCTTAATAGGGGGCGCGAACACCGGGGAGCTGTTTTTT